This is a list of T cell receptor beta chains from one sample in a study of T-cell memory formation after mild COVID-19. MiXCR, run by TCRdb on the 5' RACE reads, gives a single entry per CDR3 protein. The data show approximately 60,000 distinct CDR3 sequences, about 9.4% seen once. Material for sequencing was PBMCs or a T cell subset sorted from them (not recorded which). These receptors originate from a man younger than 35 who had mild COVID-19 (a few samples of this study predate the infection). Cell type and time point are not known. The CDR3 runs from the conserved cysteine through the conserved F or W. D genes are given only for firm matches. Expanded clones are given a class, and other clones once, few, many or no size at all.

18	TRBJ2-5	TRBV5-1	TRBD2	few	CASSLATQGGSGQETQYF	TGCGCCAGCAGCTTGGCCACTCAGGGAGGTAGCGGGCAAGAGACCCAGTACTTC
18	TRBJ2-3	TRBV13	TRBD2	many	CASSRRAQRGLSTDTQYF	TGTGCCAGCAGCCGCCGAGCCCAGCGGGGGTTAAGCACAGATACGCAGTATTTT
15	TRBJ2-5	TRBV9	-	few	CASSVGQATQETQYF	TGTGCCAGCAGCGTAGGACAGGCAACCCAAGAGACCCAGTACTTC
14	TRBJ2-2	TRBV6-2/TRBV6-3	-	many	CASSYGRNTGELFF	TGTGCCAGCAGTTACGGGAGGAACACCGGGGAGCTGTTTTTT
12	TRBJ2-5	TRBV20-1	-	many	CSADPLRETQYF	TGCAGTGCTGACCCCCTGCGGGAGACCCAGTACTTC
12	TRBJ2-7	TRBV6-1	-	-	CATTQGSHEQYF	TGTGCCACCACACAGGGTTCGCACGAGCAGTACTTC
17	TRBJ2-2	TRBV7-2	TRBD1	-	CASSPQMRTGGVGELFF	TGTGCCAGCAGCCCACAGATGAGGACAGGGGGCGTCGGGGAGCTGTTTTTT
13	TRBJ2-2	TRBV12-3/TRBV12-4	-	many	CASRPGHTGELFF	TGTGCCAGCAGACCGGGTCACACCGGGGAGCTGTTTTTT
15	TRBJ2-5	TRBV5-1	-	-	CASSLGTGVQETQYF	TGCGCCAGCAGCTTAGGTACTGGAGTTCAAGAGACCCAGTACTTC
14	TRBJ2-3	TRBV7-2	-	many	CASKEQGGTDTQYF	TGTGCCAGCAAGGAACAAGGAGGCACAGATACGCAGTATTTT
15	TRBJ2-5	TRBV20-1	TRBD2	few	CSAPGLAGLLETQYF	TGCAGTGCTCCCGGACTAGCGGGGTTGCTGGAGACCCAGTACTTC
15	TRBJ2-2	TRBV7-3	-	-	CASSLGGANTGELFF	TGTGCCAGCAGCTTAGGAGGGGCGAACACCGGGGAGCTGTTTTTT
14	TRBJ2-1	TRBV4-1	-	many	CASSPGLLGNEQFF	TGCGCCAGCAGCCCGGGACTCCTGGGCAATGAGCAGTTCTTC
13	TRBJ2-3	TRBV6-5	-	few	CASSYVVADTQYF	TGTGCCAGCAGTTACGTTGTGGCAGATACGCAGTATTTT
15	TRBJ1-4	TRBV6-6	-	few	CASSYRVSTNEKLFF	TGTGCCAGCAGTTACAGGGTCTCAACTAATGAAAAACTGTTTTTT
13	TRBJ1-1	TRBV12-3/TRBV12-4	-	-	CASSLGSNTEAFF	TGTGCCAGCAGTTTAGGGTCAAACACTGAAGCTTTCTTT
18	TRBJ1-6	TRBV20-1	TRBD1	few	CSARDGKGTGKAISPLHF	TGCAGTGCTAGAGATGGGAAGGGGACAGGGAAGGCAATTTCACCCCTCCACTTT
15	TRBJ2-1	TRBV6-4	TRBD1	few	CARATGGWSYNEQFF	TGTGCCAGGGCGACAGGGGGCTGGTCCTACAATGAGCAGTTCTTC
14	TRBJ2-1	TRBV5-1	TRBD1	-	CASSSKTGPYEQFF	TGCGCCAGCAGCTCGAAGACAGGGCCGTATGAGCAGTTCTTC
13	TRBJ1-1	TRBV19	-	-	CASSIGSHTEAFF	TGTGCCAGTAGTATAGGGAGCCACACTGAAGCTTTCTTT
19	TRBJ2-4	TRBV10-2	TRBD2	-	CASSDLHGLAGGAKNIQYF	TGCGCCAGCAGTGACCTCCACGGACTAGCGGGGGGCGCCAAAAACATTCAGTACTTC
15	TRBJ2-7	TRBV18	-	many	CASSPRGGGTYEQYF	TGTGCCAGCTCTCCTCGGGGAGGGGGAACCTACGAGCAGTACTTC
15	TRBJ2-2	TRBV5-4	-	few	CASSLRQVNTGELFF	TGTGCCAGCAGCTTGAGGCAGGTTAACACCGGGGAGCTGTTTTTT
16	TRBJ1-2	TRBV10-3	-	few	CAISESTRGLLDGYTF	TGTGCCATCAGTGAGTCGACCCGGGGGCTTCTGGACGGCTACACCTTC
18	TRBJ2-2	TRBV7-2	-	few	CASSLRAGTARVTGELFF	TGTGCCAGCAGCTTACGGGCGGGGACAGCTCGGGTCACCGGGGAGCTGTTTTTT
14	TRBJ2-1	TRBV11-2	TRBD1	many	CASSRDRTEDEQFF	TGTGCCAGCAGTCGGGACAGGACCGAGGATGAGCAGTTCTTC
15	TRBJ2-5	TRBV20-1	-	many	CSALPNQGSQETQYF	TGCAGTGCTCTTCCCAACCAGGGAAGTCAAGAGACCCAGTACTTC
14	TRBJ2-7	TRBV6-2/TRBV6-3	TRBD1	-	CASAVDRGKHEQYF	TGTGCCAGCGCCGTGGACAGGGGCAAACACGAGCAGTACTTC
14	TRBJ2-1	TRBV6-1	-	few	CASSRQILNNEQFF	TGTGCCAGCAGTCGGCAGATACTGAACAATGAGCAGTTCTTC
9	TRBJ1-5	TRBV20-1	-	many	CSAPGSQHF	TGCAGTGCTCCGGGATCCCAGCATTTT
16	TRBJ2-1	TRBV28	-	few	CASSLSPERAVDEQFF	TGTGCCAGCAGTTTATCCCCTGAGCGGGCTGTTGATGAGCAGTTCTTC
14	TRBJ2-3	TRBV7-3	-	many	CASSLSWNTDTQYF	TGTGCCAGCAGCTTATCCTGGAACACAGATACGCAGTATTTT
16	TRBJ2-2	TRBV4-2	-	many	CASSQVDRKLAGELFF	TGTGCCAGCAGCCAAGTTGACCGAAAACTTGCCGGGGAGCTGTTTTTT
15	TRBJ2-6	TRBV5-1	-	-	CASSSQGSGANVLTF	TGCGCCAGCTCCTCCCAGGGCTCTGGGGCCAACGTCCTGACTTTC
13	TRBJ2-1	TRBV7-2	-	-	CASSRWGFDEQFF	TGTGCCAGCAGCCGTTGGGGTTTCGATGAGCAGTTCTTC
13	TRBJ2-5	TRBV7-6	-	-	CASSLGTIGTQYF	TGTGCCAGCAGCTTAGGGACAATTGGGACCCAGTACTTC
14	TRBJ1-6	TRBV5-1	-	-	CASSAGNLNSPLHF	TGCGCCAGCAGCGCGGGGAATTTAAATTCACCCCTCCACTTT
15	TRBJ1-1	TRBV9	-	-	CASSVEGGQPTEAFF	TGTGCCAGCAGCGTAGAGGGGGGGCAGCCGACTGAAGCTTTCTTT
17	TRBJ2-3	TRBV12-3/TRBV12-4	TRBD2	few	CASTPGLAGQSTDTQYF	TGTGCCAGCACCCCGGGACTAGCGGGGCAAAGCACAGATACGCAGTATTTT
13	TRBJ1-2	TRBV5-4	-	-	CASSLDGAHGYTF	TGTGCCAGCAGCTTGGATGGGGCTCACGGCTACACCTTC